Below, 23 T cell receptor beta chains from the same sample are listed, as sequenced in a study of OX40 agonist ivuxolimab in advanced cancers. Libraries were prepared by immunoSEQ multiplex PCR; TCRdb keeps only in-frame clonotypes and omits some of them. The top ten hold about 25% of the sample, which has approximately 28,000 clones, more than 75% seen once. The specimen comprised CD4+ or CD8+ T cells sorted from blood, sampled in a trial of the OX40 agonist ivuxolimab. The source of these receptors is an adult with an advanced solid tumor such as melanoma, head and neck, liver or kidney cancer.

CDR3 sequence reads: CASSFGTGTYTEAFF. CDR3 bases: TGTGCCAGCAGTTTCGGGACAGGAACCTACACTGAAGCTTTCTTT. The J gene is TRBJ1-1, the V gene TRBV6-5; TRBD1 agrees at 8 bases. V was clipped by 4 bases and J by 3 bases; unmatched bases: 7. The CDR3 consists of 15 residues. The germline V gene encodes CDR1 MNHEY and CDR2 SVGAGI.

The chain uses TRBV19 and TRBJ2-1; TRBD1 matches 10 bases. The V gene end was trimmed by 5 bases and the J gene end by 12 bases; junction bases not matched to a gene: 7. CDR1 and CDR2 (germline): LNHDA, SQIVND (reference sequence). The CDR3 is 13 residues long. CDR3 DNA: TGTGCCAGTAGTTCGGGACAGGGGCTCTTGCAGTTCTTC. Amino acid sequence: CASSSGQGLLQFF.

The CDR3 protein is CASSMDGDTGELFF. CDR3 DNA sequence: TGTGCCAGTAGTATGGACGGAGACACCGGGGAGCTGTTTTTT. The chain recombines TRBV19 with TRBJ2-2; no reliable D call. CDR1 is LNHDA and CDR2 is SQIVND in the germline V gene (reference sequence). The CDR3 spans 14 residues. V was shortened by 3 bases and J by 3 bases, with 8 bases between the two germline ends.

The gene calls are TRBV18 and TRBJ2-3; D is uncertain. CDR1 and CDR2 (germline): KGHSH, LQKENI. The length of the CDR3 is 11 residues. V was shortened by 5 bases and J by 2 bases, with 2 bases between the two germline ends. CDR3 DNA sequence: TGTGCCAGCTCAGCCACAGATACGCAGTATTTT. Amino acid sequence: CASSATDTQYF.

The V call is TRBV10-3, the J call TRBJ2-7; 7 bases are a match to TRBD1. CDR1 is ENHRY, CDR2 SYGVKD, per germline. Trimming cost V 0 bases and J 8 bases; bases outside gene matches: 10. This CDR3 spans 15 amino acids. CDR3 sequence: CAISESTGQVGKQYF. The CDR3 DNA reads TGTGCCATCAGTGAGTCGACAGGGCAAGTTGGGAAGCAGTACTTC.

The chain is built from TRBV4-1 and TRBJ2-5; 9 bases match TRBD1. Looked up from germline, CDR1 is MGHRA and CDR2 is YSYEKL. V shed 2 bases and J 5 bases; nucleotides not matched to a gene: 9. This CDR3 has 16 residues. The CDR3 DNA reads TGCGCCAGCAGCCAAACAATTACAGGGGGCTGGGAGACCCAGTACTTC. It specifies CASSQTITGGWETQYF.

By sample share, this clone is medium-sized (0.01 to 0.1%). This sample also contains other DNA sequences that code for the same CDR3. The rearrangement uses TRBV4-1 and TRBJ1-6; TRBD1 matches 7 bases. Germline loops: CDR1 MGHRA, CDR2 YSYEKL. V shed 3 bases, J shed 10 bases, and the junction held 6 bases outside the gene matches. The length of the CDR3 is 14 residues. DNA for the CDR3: TGCGCCAGCAGCCAGGCTGGAGGGGGCTCACCCCTCCACTTT. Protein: CASSQAGGGSPLHF.

The CDR3 region has the DNA TGTGCCAGCAGCCGCGGGTCCAGCCATCAGCCCCAGCATTTT. This sequence encodes CASSRGSSHQPQHF. The J gene is TRBJ1-5, the V gene TRBV27; D not certain. From germline, CDR1 is MNHEY and CDR2 SMNVEV (reference sequence). V dropped 6 bases and J dropped 5 bases, with 14 bases sitting between them. The CDR3 contains 14 residues.

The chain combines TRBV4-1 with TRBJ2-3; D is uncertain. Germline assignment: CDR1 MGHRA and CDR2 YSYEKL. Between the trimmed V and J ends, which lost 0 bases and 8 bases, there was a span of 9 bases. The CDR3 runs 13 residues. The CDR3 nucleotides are TGCGCCAGCAGCCAAGATGGGCGTGGTACGCAGTATTTT. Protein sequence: CASSQDGRGTQYF.

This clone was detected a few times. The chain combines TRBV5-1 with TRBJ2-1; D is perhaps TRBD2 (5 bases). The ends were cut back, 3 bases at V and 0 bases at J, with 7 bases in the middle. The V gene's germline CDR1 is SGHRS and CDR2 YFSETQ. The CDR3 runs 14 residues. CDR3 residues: CASSYSVSYNEQFF. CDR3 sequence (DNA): TGCGCCAGCAGCTATAGCGTCTCCTACAATGAGCAGTTCTTC. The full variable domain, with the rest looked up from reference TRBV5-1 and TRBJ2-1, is KAGVTQTPRYLIKTRGQQVTLSCSPISGHRSVSWYQQTPGQGLQFLFEYFSETQRNKGNFPGRFSGRQFSNSRSEMNVSTLELGDSALYLCASSYSVSYNEQFFGPGTRLTVL.

For the CDR3, the DNA is TGTGCCAGTAGTGCACCGGGACAGGTATACTCTGGAAACACCATATATTTT. It translates to CASSAPGQVYSGNTIYF. This sequence joins TRBV19 and TRBJ1-3; 8 bases line up with TRBD1. The CDR3 consists of 17 residues. Per germline, CDR1 LNHDA and CDR2 SQIVND (reference sequence). The V and J ends lost 5 bases and 0 bases, in that order; junction bases with no gene match: 9.

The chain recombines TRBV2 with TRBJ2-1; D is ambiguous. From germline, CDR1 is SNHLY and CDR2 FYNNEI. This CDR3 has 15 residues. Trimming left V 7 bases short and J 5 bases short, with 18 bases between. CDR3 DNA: TGTGCCAGCACTTGGGAAGCAATGGCACACAATGAGCAGTTCTTC. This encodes CASTWEAMAHNEQFF.

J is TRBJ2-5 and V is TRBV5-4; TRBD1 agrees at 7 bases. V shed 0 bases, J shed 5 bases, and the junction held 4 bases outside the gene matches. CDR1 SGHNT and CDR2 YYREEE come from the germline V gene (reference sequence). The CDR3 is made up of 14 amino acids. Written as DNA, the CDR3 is TGTGCCAGCAGCTTGGCGCGCAGGGGGGAGACCCAGTACTTC. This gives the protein CASSLARRGETQYF. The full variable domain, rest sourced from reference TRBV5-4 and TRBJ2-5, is ETGVTQSPTHLIKTRGQQVTLRCSSQSGHNTVSWYQQALGQGPQFIFQYYREEENGRGNFPPRFSGLQFPNYSSELNVNALELDDSALYLCASSLARRGETQYFGPGTRLLVL.

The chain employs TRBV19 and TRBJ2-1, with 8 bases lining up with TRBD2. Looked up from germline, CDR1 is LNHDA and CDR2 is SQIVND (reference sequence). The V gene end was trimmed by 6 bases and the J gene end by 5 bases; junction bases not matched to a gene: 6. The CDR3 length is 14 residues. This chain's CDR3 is CASRSDGRDNEQFF. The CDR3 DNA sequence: TGTGCCAGTAGGTCCGACGGGAGGGACAATGAGCAGTTCTTC.

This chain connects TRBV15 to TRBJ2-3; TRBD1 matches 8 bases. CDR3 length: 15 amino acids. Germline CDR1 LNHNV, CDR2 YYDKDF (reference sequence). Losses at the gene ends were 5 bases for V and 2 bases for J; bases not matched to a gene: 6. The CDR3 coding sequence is TGTGCCACCAGCGTTGACAGGGGCAACACAGATACGCAGTATTTT. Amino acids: CATSVDRGNTDTQYF.

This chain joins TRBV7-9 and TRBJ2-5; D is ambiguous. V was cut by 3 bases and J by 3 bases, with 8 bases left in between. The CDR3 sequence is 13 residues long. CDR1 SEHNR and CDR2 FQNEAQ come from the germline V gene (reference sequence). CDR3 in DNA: TGTGCCAGCAGCTTGCCCCACAAAGAGACCCAGTACTTC. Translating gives CASSLPHKETQYF.

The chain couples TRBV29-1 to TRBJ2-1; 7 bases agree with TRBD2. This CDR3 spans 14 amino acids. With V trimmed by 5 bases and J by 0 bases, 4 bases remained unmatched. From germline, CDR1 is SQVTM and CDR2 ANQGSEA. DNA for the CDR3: TGCAGCGTTCGCGGGAGTAGCTCCTACAATGAGCAGTTCTTC. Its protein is CSVRGSSSYNEQFF.

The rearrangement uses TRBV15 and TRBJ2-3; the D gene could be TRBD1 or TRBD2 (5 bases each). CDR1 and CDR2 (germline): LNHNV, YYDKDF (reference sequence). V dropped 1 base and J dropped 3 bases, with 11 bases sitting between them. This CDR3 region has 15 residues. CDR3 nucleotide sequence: TGTGCCACCAGCAGAGGACGGGACGTAACAGATACGCAGTATTTT. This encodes CATSRGRDVTDTQYF.

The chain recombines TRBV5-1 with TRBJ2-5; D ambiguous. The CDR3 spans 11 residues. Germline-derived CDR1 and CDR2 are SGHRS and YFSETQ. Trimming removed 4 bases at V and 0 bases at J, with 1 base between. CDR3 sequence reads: CASSNQETQYF. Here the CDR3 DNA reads TGCGCCAGCAGCAACCAAGAGACCCAGTACTTC. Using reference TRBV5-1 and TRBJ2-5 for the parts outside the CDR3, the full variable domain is KAGVTQTPRYLIKTRGQQVTLSCSPISGHRSVSWYQQTPGQGLQFLFEYFSETQRNKGNFPGRFSGRQFSNSRSEMNVSTLELGDSALYLCASSNQETQYFGPGTRLLVL.

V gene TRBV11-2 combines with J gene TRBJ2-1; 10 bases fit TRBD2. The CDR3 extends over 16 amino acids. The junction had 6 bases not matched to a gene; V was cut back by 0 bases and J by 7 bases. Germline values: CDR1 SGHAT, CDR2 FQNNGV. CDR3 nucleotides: TGTGCCAGCAGCTTAGAGGCTAGCGGGAGAGCGAATGAGCAGTTCTTC. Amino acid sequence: CASSLEASGRANEQFF.

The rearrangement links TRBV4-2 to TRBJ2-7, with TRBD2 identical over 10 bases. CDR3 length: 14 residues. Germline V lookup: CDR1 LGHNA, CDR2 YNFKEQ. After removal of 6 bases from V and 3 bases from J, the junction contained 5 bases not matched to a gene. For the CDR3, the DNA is TGTGCCAGCAGTCTAGCGGGAGCAAACTACGAGCAGTACTTC. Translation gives CASSLAGANYEQYF.

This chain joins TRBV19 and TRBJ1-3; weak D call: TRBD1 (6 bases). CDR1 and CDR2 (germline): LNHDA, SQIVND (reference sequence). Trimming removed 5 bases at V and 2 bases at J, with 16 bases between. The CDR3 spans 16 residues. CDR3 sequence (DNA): TGTGCCAGTAGTCCACGGGGGCTCTGGCCTGGAAACACCATATATTTT. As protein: CASSPRGLWPGNTIYF.

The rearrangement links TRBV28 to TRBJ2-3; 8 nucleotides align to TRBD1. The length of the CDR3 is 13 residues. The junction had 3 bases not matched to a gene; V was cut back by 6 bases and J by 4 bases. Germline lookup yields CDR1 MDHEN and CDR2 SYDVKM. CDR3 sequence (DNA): TGTGCCAGCAGGGTGACAGGGGCAGATACGCAGTATTTT. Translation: CASRVTGADTQYF.